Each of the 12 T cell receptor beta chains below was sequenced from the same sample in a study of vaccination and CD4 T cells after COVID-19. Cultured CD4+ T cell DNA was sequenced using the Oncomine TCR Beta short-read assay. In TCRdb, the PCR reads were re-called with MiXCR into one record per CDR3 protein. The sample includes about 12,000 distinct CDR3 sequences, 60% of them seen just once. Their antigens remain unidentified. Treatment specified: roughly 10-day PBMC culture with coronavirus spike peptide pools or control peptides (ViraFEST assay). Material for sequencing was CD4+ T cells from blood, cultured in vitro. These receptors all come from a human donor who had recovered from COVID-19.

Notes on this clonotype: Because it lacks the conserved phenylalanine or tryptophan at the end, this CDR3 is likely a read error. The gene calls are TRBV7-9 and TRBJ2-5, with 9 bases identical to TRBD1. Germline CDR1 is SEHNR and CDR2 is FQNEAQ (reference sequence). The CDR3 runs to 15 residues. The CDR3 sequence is CASSSQYRGRETQYY. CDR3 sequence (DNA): TGCGCCAGCAGCTCACAATACAGGGGGCGAGAGACCCAGTACTAC.

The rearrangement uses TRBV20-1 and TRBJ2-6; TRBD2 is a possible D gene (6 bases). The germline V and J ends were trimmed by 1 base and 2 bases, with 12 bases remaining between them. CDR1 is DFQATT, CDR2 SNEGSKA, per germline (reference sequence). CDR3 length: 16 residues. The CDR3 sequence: CSARGGVKAGANVLTF. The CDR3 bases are TGCAGTGCTAGAGGGGGGGTTAAGGCTGGGGCCAACGTCCTGACTTTC.

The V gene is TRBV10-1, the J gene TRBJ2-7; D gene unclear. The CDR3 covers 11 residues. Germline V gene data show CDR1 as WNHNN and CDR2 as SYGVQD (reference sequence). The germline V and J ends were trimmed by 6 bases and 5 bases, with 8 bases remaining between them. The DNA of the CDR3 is TGCGCCAGCAGGGTAGAGGACGAGCAGTACTTC. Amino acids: CASRVEDEQYF.

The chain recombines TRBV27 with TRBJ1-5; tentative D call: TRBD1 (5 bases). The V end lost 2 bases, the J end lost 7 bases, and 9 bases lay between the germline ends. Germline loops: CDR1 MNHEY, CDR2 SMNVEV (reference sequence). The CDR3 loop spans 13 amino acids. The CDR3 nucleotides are TGTGCCAGCAGTTTACGGGGGATGCAGCCCCAGCATTTT. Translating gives CASSLRGMQPQHF.

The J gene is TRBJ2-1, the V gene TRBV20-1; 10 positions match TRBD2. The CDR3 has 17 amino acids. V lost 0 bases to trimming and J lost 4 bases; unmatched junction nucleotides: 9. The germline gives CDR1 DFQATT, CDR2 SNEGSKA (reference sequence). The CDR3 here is CSARDSSGRARYNEQFF. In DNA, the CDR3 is TGCAGTGCTAGAGATTCAAGCGGGAGGGCTCGGTACAATGAGCAGTTCTTC.

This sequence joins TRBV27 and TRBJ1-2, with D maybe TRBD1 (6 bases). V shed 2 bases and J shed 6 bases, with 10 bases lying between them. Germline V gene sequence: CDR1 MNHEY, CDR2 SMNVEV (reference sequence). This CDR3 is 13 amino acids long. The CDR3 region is CASSLKPGDGYTF. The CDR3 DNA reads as TGTGCCAGCAGTTTAAAACCAGGGGATGGCTACACCTTC.

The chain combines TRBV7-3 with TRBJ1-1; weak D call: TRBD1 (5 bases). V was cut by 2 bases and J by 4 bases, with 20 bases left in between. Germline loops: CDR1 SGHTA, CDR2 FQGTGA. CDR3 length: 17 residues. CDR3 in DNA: TGTGCCAGCAGCTTAGCTCCAGGGCCAACGGAGGGCACTGAAGCTTTCTTT. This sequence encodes CASSLAPGPTEGTEAFF.

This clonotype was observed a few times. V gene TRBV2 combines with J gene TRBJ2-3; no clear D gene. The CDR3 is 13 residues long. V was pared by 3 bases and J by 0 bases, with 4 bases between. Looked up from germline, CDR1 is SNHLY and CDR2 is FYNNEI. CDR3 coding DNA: TGTGCCAGCAGTGAGCTAAGCACAGATACGCAGTATTTT. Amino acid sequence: CASSELSTDTQYF.

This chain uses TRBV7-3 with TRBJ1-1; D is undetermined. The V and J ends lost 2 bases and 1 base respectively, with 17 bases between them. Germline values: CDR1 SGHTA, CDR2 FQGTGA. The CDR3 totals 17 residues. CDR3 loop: CASSLWVQVRANTEAFF. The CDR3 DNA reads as TGTGCCAGCAGCTTATGGGTGCAGGTCCGTGCGAACACTGAAGCTTTCTTT.

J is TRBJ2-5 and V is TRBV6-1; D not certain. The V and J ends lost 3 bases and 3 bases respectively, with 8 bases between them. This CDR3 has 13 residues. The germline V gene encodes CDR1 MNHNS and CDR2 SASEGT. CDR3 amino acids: CASSEQPKETQYF. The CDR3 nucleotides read TGTGCCAGCAGTGAGCAGCCGAAAGAGACCCAGTACTTC.

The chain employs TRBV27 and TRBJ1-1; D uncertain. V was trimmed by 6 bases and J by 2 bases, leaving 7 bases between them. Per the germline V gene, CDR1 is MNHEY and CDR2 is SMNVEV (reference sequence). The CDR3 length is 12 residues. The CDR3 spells CASREGNTEAFF. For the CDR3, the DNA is TGTGCCAGCAGAGAAGGCAACACTGAAGCTTTCTTT.

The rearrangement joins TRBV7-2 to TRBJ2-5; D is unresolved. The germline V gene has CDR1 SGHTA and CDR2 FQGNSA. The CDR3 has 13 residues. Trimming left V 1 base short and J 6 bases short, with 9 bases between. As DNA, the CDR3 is TGTGCCAGCAGCTTAGAGTCGCGGCAGACCCAGTACTTC. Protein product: CASSLESRQTQYF. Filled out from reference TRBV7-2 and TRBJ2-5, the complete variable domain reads GAGVSQSPSNKVTEKGKDVELRCDPISGHTALYWYRQSLGQGLEFLIYFQGNSAPDKSGLPSDRFSAERTGGSVSTLTIQRTQQEDSAVYLCASSLESRQTQYFGPGTRLLVL.